Below, 24 T cell receptor beta chains from the same sample are listed, as sequenced in a study of spatial heterogeneity in lung cancer. General observations from the study: Counts of expanded intratumoral alpha and beta TCRs tracked tumor mutation counts.

From the 5' RACE reads, TCRdb called clonotypes with MiXCR, one entry per CDR3 protein. The table includes under 14,000 distinct CDR3 sequences, approximately 7.9% detected once. Time point given: sample taken at primary tumor resection. Their recognized antigens are unknown. The material was lung tumor tissue, obtained at surgery. These receptor sequences come from a female donor with early-stage non-small cell lung cancer.

In this sample, this clonotype turned up many times. This chain joins TRBV10-3 and TRBJ1-1; D unclear. Germline V lookup: CDR1 ENHRY, CDR2 SYGVKD. V gave up 1 base and J gave up 4 bases, with 10 bases separating them. The CDR3 is made up of 14 amino acids. CDR3 sequence reads: CAISELGSVTEAFF. The CDR3 DNA reads as TGTGCCATCAGTGAGTTGGGTTCGGTCACTGAAGCTTTCTTT.

This clonotype was counted ten times or more. The V and J genes are TRBV18 and TRBJ1-2; TRBD1 agrees at 10 bases. The CDR3 length is 14 residues. Germline V CDR1 and CDR2: KGHSH, LQKENI. V lost 3 bases, J lost 7 bases, and 5 bases stayed unmatched. The CDR3 spells CASSPDRTGGGYTF. CDR3 nucleotide sequence: TGTGCCAGCTCACCGGACCGGACAGGGGGTGGCTACACCTTC.

This clonotype came up many times. The V and J genes are TRBV7-8 and TRBJ2-1; 12 nucleotides match TRBD2. Trimming cost V 1 base and J 6 bases; bases outside gene matches: 10. The CDR3 is made up of 18 amino acids. Germline CDR1 is SGHVS and CDR2 is FQNEAQ. In nucleotides, the CDR3 is TGTGCCAGCAGCTTAGTACCTAGCGGGGGGGCCTCAGTCAATGAGCAGTTCTTC. It specifies CASSLVPSGGASVNEQFF.

This clonotype showed up many times. This rearrangement joins TRBV7-3 to TRBJ2-5; D ambiguous. Germline lookup yields CDR1 SGHTA and CDR2 FQGTGA. The length of the CDR3 is 13 residues. V was shortened by 0 bases and J by 1 base, with 3 bases between the two germline ends. The CDR3 loop reads CASSLTVQETQYF. CDR3 sequence (DNA): TGTGCCAGCAGCTTAACAGTCCAAGAGACCCAGTACTTC.

By proportion, this clonotype is medium-sized (0.01 to 0.1%). The J gene is TRBJ1-2, the V gene TRBV20-1; D may be TRBD1 (5 bases). Germline lookup yields CDR1 DFQATT and CDR2 SNEGSKA (reference sequence). This CDR3 region has 14 residues. Deletions cut 0 bases from V and 4 bases from J, with 12 bases between. CDR3 sequence (DNA): TGCAGTGCTAGAGAAGGGGAGAAGGTCTATGGCTACACCTTC. Amino acids: CSAREGEKVYGYTF.

This clonotype was recorded at least ten times. The chain recombines TRBV10-2 with TRBJ2-7; D assignment may be TRBD1 or TRBD2 (5 bases each). Trimming shortened V by 10 bases and J by 3 bases, and 19 bases separated the two germline ends. From germline, CDR1 is WSHSY and CDR2 SAAADI. The CDR3 consists of 14 residues. CDR3 loop: CATRNRGDRYEQYF. The DNA for the CDR3 is TGCGCCACCAGAAACCGAGGGGACCGCTACGAGCAGTACTTC.

By frequency in the sample, this clonotype is medium-sized. The chain employs TRBV7-2 and TRBJ2-1, with 9 bases that match TRBD2. Unmatched junction bases numbered 14, after V lost 5 bases and J lost 9 bases. Germline V gene sequence: CDR1 SGHTA, CDR2 FQGNSA. The CDR3 runs to 16 residues. The CDR3 here is CASSLRGRGGQGEQFF. The CDR3 DNA reads as TGTGCCAGCAGCCTCCGCGGGCGGGGGGGCCAAGGTGAGCAGTTCTTC.

This clonotype has ten or more counts. DNA for the CDR3: TGCAGTGCTACATTTGGTAGCGGCTACAATGAGCAGTTCTTC. Protein: CSATFGSGYNEQFF. The chain combines TRBV20-1 with TRBJ2-1, with D maybe TRBD2 (6 bases). Germline V lookup: CDR1 DFQATT, CDR2 SNEGSKA (reference sequence). Trimming stripped 4 bases from V and 3 bases from J, with 13 bases between. The CDR3 totals 14 residues.

The rearrangement uses TRBV6-5 and TRBJ2-5, with 10 bases fitting TRBD1. This CDR3 spans 15 amino acids. J was trimmed by 5 bases and V by 0 bases; bases with no gene match: 3. Germline values: CDR1 MNHEY, CDR2 SVGAGI. CDR3 protein: CASSYSTGQGETQYF. In nucleotides, the CDR3 is TGTGCCAGCAGTTACTCGACGGGACAGGGGGAGACCCAGTACTTC.

This clonotype has at least ten counts. The J gene is TRBJ1-2, the V gene TRBV5-1; 7 nucleotides align to TRBD1. The CDR3 totals 18 residues. V lost 3 bases to trimming and J lost 4 bases; unmatched junction nucleotides: 18. Germline CDR1 and CDR2: SGHRS and YFSETQ. The CDR3 bases are TGCGCCAGCAGCTCCCCGAGGTTGGGGACAGATTCCGCCTATGGCTACACCTTC. Encoded protein: CASSSPRLGTDSAYGYTF. The complete variable domain, with remaining parts taken from reference TRBV5-1 and TRBJ1-2, reads KAGVTQTPRYLIKTRGQQVTLSCSPISGHRSVSWYQQTPGQGLQFLFEYFSETQRNKGNFPGRFSGRQFSNSRSEMNVSTLELGDSALYLCASSSPRLGTDSAYGYTFGSGTRLTVV.

This clonotype was detected many times. The chain employs TRBV5-6 and TRBJ1-2, with no clear D. Looked up from germline, CDR1 is SGHDT and CDR2 is YYEEEE. The germline V and J ends were trimmed by 0 bases and 8 bases, with 11 bases remaining between them. The CDR3 consists of 13 residues. The DNA of the CDR3 is TGTGCCAGCAGCTTGGAAGAAGATGGGGGCTACACCTTC. Translated, it gives CASSLEEDGGYTF.

The chain combines TRBV7-9 with TRBJ2-1, with TRBD1 matching over 7 bases. The germline V gene encodes CDR1 SEHNR and CDR2 FQNEAQ (reference sequence). The CDR3 totals 15 residues. J lost 4 bases, V lost 5 bases, and 8 bases had no gene match. Here the CDR3 reads CASSPPGQEYNEQFF. The CDR3 DNA reads as TGTGCCAGCAGCCCCCCCGGACAGGAGTACAATGAGCAGTTCTTC.

This clonotype occurred once. The chain carries TRBV5-4 and TRBJ2-2; D unresolved. There are 15 residues in the CDR3. Trimming pared 2 bases from V and 4 bases from J, leaving 12 bases between. Germline V gene lookup returns CDR1 SGHNT and CDR2 YYREEE (reference sequence). The CDR3 sequence: CASSFWKGSTGELFF. CDR3 DNA sequence: TGTGCCAGCAGCTTTTGGAAGGGCAGCACCGGGGAGCTGTTTTTT.

Only a few counts were recorded for this clonotype. The V call is TRBV7-2, the J call TRBJ2-5; either TRBD1 or TRBD2 may fit D (6 bases each). This CDR3 contains 16 residues. Trimming stripped 5 bases from V and 2 bases from J, with 18 bases between. Per germline, CDR1 SGHTA and CDR2 FQGNSA. The CDR3 DNA reads as TGTGCCAGCAGCCTTCAGGCGGGACAAGGGCAAGAGACCCAGTACTTC. Protein sequence: CASSLQAGQGQETQYF.

This clonotype appeared many times. The rearrangement uses TRBV20-1 and TRBJ1-6, with 7 bases that match TRBD1. The J segment lost 9 bases and the V segment lost 6 bases, leaving 11 bases of the junction unmatched. The CDR3 runs 14 residues. Germline lookup yields CDR1 DFQATT and CDR2 SNEGSKA (reference sequence). This chain's CDR3 is CSAKTGTDVSPLHF. CDR3 nucleotides: TGCAGTGCGAAAACTGGGACAGATGTTTCACCCCTCCACTTT.

The CDR3 nucleotides read TGCGCCAGCAGCCAAAAGATAGCGAGCGGGGGTAGCACAGATACGCAGTATTTT. It yields the protein CASSQKIASGGSTDTQYF. The rearrangement uses TRBV4-3 and TRBJ2-3, with 8 bases matching TRBD2. Per germline, CDR1 LGHNA and CDR2 YSLEER. The CDR3 is 18 residues long. V dropped 2 bases and J dropped 0; count of bases not matched to a gene: 10.

This clonotype was seen ten or more times. This chain connects TRBV14 to TRBJ2-5; possible D gene TRBD1, 6 bases. The CDR3 length is 17 residues. Germline-derived CDR1 and CDR2 are SGHDN and FVKESK. V dropped 4 bases and J dropped 3 bases, with 21 bases sitting between them. In nucleotides, the CDR3 is TGTGCCAGCAGCCCGCGCGACAGGACGTGGAGAGAAGAGACCCAGTACTTC. Its translation: CASSPRDRTWREETQYF.

This clonotype was observed many times. This sequence joins TRBV28 and TRBJ2-1, with TRBD2 matching 11 bases. Unmatched junction bases numbered 7, after V lost 6 bases and J lost 3 bases. This CDR3 has 16 amino acids. Germline CDR1 and CDR2: MDHEN and SYDVKM. CDR3: CASSTSGGLFYNEQFF. CDR3 in DNA: TGTGCCAGCAGCACTAGCGGGGGCCTCTTCTACAATGAGCAGTTCTTC.

This clonotype has at least ten counts. The rearrangement joins TRBV2 to TRBJ2-6; TRBD1 matches 7 bases. CDR1 and CDR2 (germline): SNHLY, FYNNEI. The CDR3 totals 16 residues. The V and J ends lost 4 bases and 0 bases, in that order; junction bases with no gene match: 3. The CDR3 DNA reads TGTGCCAGCAGTGGGGACAGCTACTCTGGGGCCAACGTCCTGACTTTC. This gives the protein CASSGDSYSGANVLTF. Together with reference TRBV2 and TRBJ2-6, the CDR3 gives the full variable domain: EPEVTQTPSHQVTQMGQEVILRCVPISNHLYFYWYRQILGQKVEFLVSFYNNEISEKSEIFDDQFSVERPDGSNFTLKIRSTKLEDSAMYFCASSGDSYSGANVLTFGAGSRLTVL.

This clonotype was found many times. CDR3 protein: CASSLLADSYGYTF. The CDR3 DNA follows: TGTGCCAGCAGTTTACTCGCAGACTCCTATGGCTACACCTTC. The genes are TRBV12-3 or TRBV12-4 and TRBJ1-2; D uncertain. The CDR3 consists of 14 residues. The V gene lost 2 bases and the J gene lost 4 bases, with 11 bases spanning the gap.

This clonotype occurred many times. The CDR3 bases are TGCAGTGCTACCCCTCGACAGGGGGGTAACACCGGGGAGCTGTTTTTT. It translates to CSATPRQGGNTGELFF. The chain has TRBV20-1 and TRBJ2-2; 9 nucleotides align to TRBD1. Germline V gene sequence: CDR1 DFQATT, CDR2 SNEGSKA (reference sequence). V was pared by 4 bases and J by 2 bases, with 8 bases of the junction left unmatched. This CDR3 contains 16 residues.

This clonotype was seen a few times. The chain employs TRBV6-1 and TRBJ2-2; TRBD1 matches 12 bases. V lost 3 bases, J lost 7 bases, and 9 bases stayed unmatched. Germline CDR1 and CDR2: MNHNS and SASEGT. This CDR3 contains 17 residues. CDR3 in amino acids: CASSDAGTGGGGGELFF. In DNA form, the CDR3 reads TGTGCCAGCAGTGACGCCGGGACAGGGGGCGGAGGCGGGGAGCTGTTTTTT.

This clonotype was detected only a few times. This sequence joins TRBV20-1 and TRBJ1-6, with D possibly matching TRBD1 (5 bases). In germline, CDR1 is DFQATT, CDR2 SNEGSKA (reference sequence). This CDR3 spans 17 amino acids. The V end lost 0 bases, the J end lost 5 bases, and 17 bases lay between the germline ends. CDR3 sequence (DNA): TGCAGTGCTAGAGATCCCGAGGAGGGGCAGGATAATTCACCCCTCCACTTT. This sequence encodes CSARDPEEGQDNSPLHF.

This clonotype showed up many times. V and J are TRBV6-6 and TRBJ1-1; tentative D call: TRBD1 (6 bases). The CDR3 is 15 amino acids. Trimming stripped 0 bases from V and 4 bases from J, with 12 bases between. CDR1 is MNHNY and CDR2 is SVGAGI in the germline V gene (reference sequence). Here the CDR3 DNA reads TGTGCCAGCAGTTACTCGACACAGGGAGGCACTGAAGCTTTCTTT. This codes for CASSYSTQGGTEAFF.